Below are 27 T cell receptor beta chains sequenced from a single sample in a study of T-cell memory formation after mild COVID-19. TCRdb analysed the 5' RACE reads with MiXCR anew, one entry per CDR3 protein. The data contain roughly 43,000 distinct CDR3 sequences, 9.5% of them singletons. The source material was PBMCs or a T cell subset sorted from them (not recorded which). Receptors originate from an adult woman who had mild COVID-19 (a few samples of this study predate the infection). Cell type and time point are not known.

This clonotype was counted a few times. V and J are TRBV10-3 and TRBJ1-1; maybe TRBD1 (5 bases). Per germline, CDR1 ENHRY and CDR2 SYGVKD. This CDR3 is 15 amino acids long. The ends were cut back, 6 bases at V and 7 bases at J, with 21 bases in the middle. CDR3 protein: CAIRSDTPGKLEAFF. In nucleotides, the CDR3 is TGTGCCATCAGATCGGACACCCCAGGGAAGCTTGAAGCTTTCTTT.

This clonotype has only a few counts. V gene TRBV7-2 combines with J gene TRBJ2-2; D gene uncertain. The ends were cut back, 2 bases at V and 5 bases at J, with 6 bases in the middle. This CDR3 is 13 amino acids long. CDR1 and CDR2 from the germline V gene are SGHTA and FQGNSA. CDR3 sequence reads: CASSLHRTGELFF. The CDR3 bases are TGTGCCAGCAGCTTACATCGAACCGGGGAGCTGTTTTTT.

This clonotype appeared a few times. The rearrangement links TRBV5-6 to TRBJ1-1; 8 bases agree with TRBD1. Germline values: CDR1 SGHDT, CDR2 YYEEEE. There are 15 residues in the CDR3. J was trimmed by 1 base and V by 6 bases; bases with no gene match: 8. CDR3 in amino acids: CASTTLDRENTEAFF. The DNA for the CDR3 is TGTGCCAGCACTACCCTGGACAGGGAGAACACTGAAGCTTTCTTT.

This chain connects TRBV29-1 to TRBJ1-5; the D is unclear. This CDR3 region has 14 residues. Trimming cost V 0 bases and J 8 bases, with 14 bases left between them. Germline values: CDR1 SQVTM, CDR2 ANQGSEA. This CDR3 reads CSVEDQPRVEPQHF. CDR3 bases: TGCAGCGTTGAAGATCAACCAAGGGTTGAGCCCCAGCATTTT.

This clonotype was recorded at least ten times. The V and J genes are TRBV7-8 and TRBJ2-3, with 7 bases aligning to TRBD2. The ends lost 6 bases at V and 0 bases at J; junction bases unmatched: 9. This CDR3 is 16 amino acids long. Germline V lookup: CDR1 SGHVS, CDR2 FQNEAQ. CDR3 nucleotides: TGTGCCAGCAGTTCTAGAGCGGGGCATAGCACAGATACGCAGTATTTT. Its protein product is CASSSRAGHSTDTQYF.

The V call is TRBV30, the J call TRBJ2-3; TRBD1 matches 7 bases. Germline V gene sequence: CDR1 GTSNPN, CDR2 SVGIG (reference sequence). Trimming at V came to 2 bases and at J to 2 bases, leaving 7 bases not matched to a gene. CDR3 length equals 15 residues. DNA for the CDR3: TGTGCCTGGAGTAGTGGAGACAGGGACACAGATACGCAGTATTTT. Translation: CAWSSGDRDTDTQYF. Supplemented by reference TRBV30 and TRBJ2-3, the full variable domain reads SQTIHQWPATLVQPVGSPLSLECTVEGTSNPNLYWYRQAAGRGLQLLFYSVGIGQISSEVPQNLSASRPQDRQFILSSKKLLLSDSGFYLCAWSSGDRDTDTQYFGPGTRLTVL.

The rearrangement uses TRBV7-9 and TRBJ2-4; 8 bases agree with TRBD1. Germline V lookup: CDR1 SEHNR, CDR2 FQNEAQ (reference sequence). V dropped 2 bases and J dropped 4; count of bases not matched to a gene: 13. CDR3 length: 18 residues. CDR3 region: CASSLSPLQGGWKNIQYF. Written as DNA, the CDR3 is TGTGCCAGCAGCTTATCCCCCTTACAGGGGGGTTGGAAAAACATTCAGTACTTC.

Ten or more counts support this clonotype. The chain couples TRBV5-1 to TRBJ2-3, with 8 bases lining up with TRBD2. The CDR3 has 17 residues. Germline-derived CDR1 and CDR2 are SGHRS and YFSETQ. The V segment lost 0 bases and the J segment 4 bases; nucleotides outside the gene matches: 10. This CDR3 is CASSLENWREEPDTQYF. The CDR3 coding sequence is TGCGCCAGCAGCTTGGAGAATTGGCGGGAGGAGCCAGATACGCAGTATTTT.

In this sample, this clonotype turned up a few times. The rearrangement joins TRBV5-1 to TRBJ2-2, with unresolved D. There are 14 residues in the CDR3. Germline loops: CDR1 SGHRS, CDR2 YFSETQ. The V end was cut by 2 bases, the J end by 7 bases, with 12 bases between. The CDR3 sequence: CASSFGTFGGELFF. CDR3 DNA sequence: TGCGCCAGCAGCTTTGGCACCTTCGGCGGGGAGCTGTTTTTT.

The chain links TRBV14 to TRBJ2-7; 8 bases match TRBD1. J gave up 6 bases and V 1 base, and 2 bases lay outside the gene matches. Looked up from germline, CDR1 is SGHDN and CDR2 is FVKESK. The CDR3 loop spans 13 amino acids. The CDR3 DNA reads TGTGCCAGCAGCCAAGGGACAGGGCGCGAGCAGTACTTC. This codes for CASSQGTGREQYF.

The V call is TRBV6-2 or TRBV6-3, the J call TRBJ2-5; TRBD2 matches 7 bases. Trimming cost V 5 bases and J 1 base; bases outside gene matches: 7. CDR3 size: 15 residues. CDR1 MNHEY and CDR2 SVGEGT come from the germline V gene. CDR3 residues: CASSHQLAPQETQYF. CDR3 bases: TGTGCCAGCAGTCACCAACTAGCGCCCCAAGAGACCCAGTACTTC.

V usage is TRBV4-1 and J usage is TRBJ2-7; 7 bases are shared with TRBD2. The trim removed 5 bases at V and 5 bases at J, leaving 12 bases unmatched. CDR3 length: 15 amino acids. The germline V gene has CDR1 MGHRA and CDR2 YSYEKL. The DNA for the CDR3 is TGCGCCAGCAGCGAAAACCTGGGAGGGCCCCACGAGCAGTACTTC. This encodes CASSENLGGPHEQYF.

CDR3 in DNA: TGCAGTGCTAGTTCGGCCGGGACTAGCGGGAGTCATGAGCAGTTCTTC. Its translation: CSASSAGTSGSHEQFF. The V call is TRBV20-1, the J call TRBJ2-1; 14 positions match TRBD2. J lost 8 bases, V lost 3 bases, and 9 bases had no gene match. The CDR3 spans 16 residues. From germline, CDR1 is DFQATT and CDR2 SNEGSKA (reference sequence).

The rearrangement joins TRBV29-1 to TRBJ1-2; the D gene is possibly TRBD1 (6 bases). V shed 5 bases and J shed 1 base, with 8 bases lying between them. Germline V gene data show CDR1 as SQVTM and CDR2 as ANQGSEA. The CDR3 length is 12 residues. CDR3 in DNA: TGCAGCGTTCCACAGGGTAACTATGGCTACACCTTC. Translated, it gives CSVPQGNYGYTF.

The sample holds a few counts of this clonotype. The V call is TRBV7-2, the J call TRBJ2-7; no reliable D call. The CDR3 consists of 14 residues. Germline loops: CDR1 SGHTA, CDR2 FQGNSA. The V gene lost 1 base and the J gene lost 4 bases, with 11 bases spanning the gap. The CDR3 DNA reads TGTGCCAGCAGCTTAGGTCCCGGATCTTACGAGCAGTACTTC. Its protein product is CASSLGPGSYEQYF.

This clonotype was seen many times. The chain links TRBV29-1 to TRBJ2-7; the D gene is possibly TRBD2 (7 bases). The CDR3 spans 14 residues. In germline, CDR1 is SQVTM, CDR2 ANQGSEA. V was pared by 0 bases and J by 3 bases, with 12 bases between. Here the CDR3 DNA reads TGCAGCGTTGAAGATCGGGGGGCGGGCTACGAGCAGTACTTC. It encodes CSVEDRGAGYEQYF.

This rearrangement joins TRBV7-8 to TRBJ1-1; TRBD1 aligns across 8 bases. The CDR3 has 20 residues. The germline V gene encodes CDR1 SGHVS and CDR2 FQNEAQ. V dropped 5 bases and J dropped 0; count of bases not matched to a gene: 20. The DNA of the CDR3 is TGTGCCAGCAGCCCTAGAGGAGTACAGGGGCAGGGGGCTTTGAACACTGAAGCTTTCTTT. This sequence encodes CASSPRGVQGQGALNTEAFF.

The chain couples TRBV4-2 to TRBJ2-7; 10 nucleotides match TRBD1. The V gene's germline CDR1 is LGHNA and CDR2 YNFKEQ. The junction had 6 bases not matched to a gene; V was cut back by 4 bases and J by 9 bases. The CDR3 totals 13 residues. CDR3 bases: TGTGCCAGCAGCCTAGACAGGGGGCGTAGGCAGTACTTC. It yields the protein CASSLDRGRRQYF.

This clonotype was detected only once. This sequence joins TRBV15 and TRBJ2-1; D perhaps matches TRBD2 (6 bases). Trimming took 3 bases from V and 5 from J, leaving 20 bases between them. This CDR3 comprises 17 residues. Per the germline V gene, CDR1 is LNHNV and CDR2 is YYDKDF (reference sequence). The CDR3 nucleotides read TGTGCCACCAGCAGCGCGTCAACTACACGCGGGAACAATGAGCAGTTCTTC. Amino acid sequence: CATSSASTTRGNNEQFF.

This clonotype has a handful of counts. The CDR3 sequence is CASSERTRAGAQVEQFF. For the CDR3, the DNA is TGTGCCAGCAGTGAAAGAACGAGGGCGGGGGCCCAGGTTGAGCAGTTCTTC. V is TRBV25-1 and J is TRBJ2-1, with D possibly TRBD2 on 7 matching bases. There are 17 residues in the CDR3. The V and J ends lost 2 bases and 9 bases respectively, with 23 bases between them. The germline CDR1 and CDR2 sequences are MGHDK and SYGVNS.

A few counts support this clonotype. This chain links TRBV6-2 or TRBV6-3 with TRBJ1-1, with D possibly matching TRBD1 (6 bases). Trimming shortened V by 10 bases and J by 7 bases, and 22 bases separated the two germline ends. The length of the CDR3 is 14 residues. The germline V gene encodes CDR1 MNHEY and CDR2 SVGEGT. The CDR3 DNA sequence: TGTGCCACAAAACCGGAGGACAGATCCCTTGAAGCTTTCTTT. Its translation is CATKPEDRSLEAFF.

J is TRBJ2-2 and V is TRBV11-2; 10 nucleotides match TRBD1. Per germline, CDR1 SGHAT and CDR2 FQNNGV. This CDR3 is built from 16 residues. The ends lost 5 bases at V and 7 bases at J; junction bases unmatched: 10. CDR3: CASSARTGGTHGELFF. In nucleotides, the CDR3 is TGTGCCAGCAGCGCCCGGACAGGGGGAACGCACGGGGAGCTGTTTTTT.

This clonotype was counted at least ten times. The V gene is TRBV7-3, the J gene TRBJ1-1, with 7 bases aligning to TRBD1. CDR1 is SGHTA, CDR2 FQGTGA, per germline. Germline trimming cut 5 bases from V and 7 bases from J; bases unmatched to any gene: 7. CDR3 size: 13 residues. The CDR3 reads CASSPGQVHEAFF. In DNA form, the CDR3 reads TGTGCCAGCAGCCCCGGACAGGTTCATGAAGCTTTCTTT.

The rearrangement joins TRBV6-5 to TRBJ1-2; no reliable D call. CDR1 is MNHEY and CDR2 is SVGAGI in the germline V gene. V lost 2 bases to trimming and J lost 6 bases, with 10 bases between them. This CDR3 spans 13 amino acids. The CDR3 reads CASSYAAYNGYTF. In DNA, the CDR3 is TGTGCCAGCAGTTACGCAGCTTACAATGGCTACACCTTC.

This clonotype was seen many times. The V and J genes are TRBV7-3 and TRBJ2-1; D might be TRBD1 or TRBD2, each matching 6 bases. The CDR3 totals 20 residues. The germline gives CDR1 SGHTA, CDR2 FQGTGA. The V end was cut by 1 base, the J end by 3 bases, with 25 bases between. CDR3 coding DNA: TGTGCCAGCAGCTTAAGGCCGTCGGGTGTAAGGGGGGCCGGCTACAATGAGCAGTTCTTC. This gives the protein CASSLRPSGVRGAGYNEQFF.

The rearrangement uses TRBV7-8 and TRBJ2-3; D not resolved. CDR1 is SGHVS, CDR2 FQNEAQ, per germline. The CDR3 is made up of 14 amino acids. V was pared by 5 bases and J by 1 base, with 10 bases between. In nucleotides, the CDR3 is TGTGCCAGCAGCCCGTACGTGGGCACAGATACGCAGTATTTT. Residues: CASSPYVGTDTQYF.

The V call is TRBV6-6, the J call TRBJ1-1, with TRBD1 as a possible D gene (6 bases). The CDR3 runs 15 residues. Trimming removed 3 bases at V and 1 base at J, with 12 bases between. Germline CDR1 MNHNY, CDR2 SVGAGI (reference sequence). CDR3 in amino acids: CASSYPSTGNTEAFF. CDR3 bases: TGTGCCAGCAGTTATCCTTCGACAGGGAACACTGAAGCTTTCTTT.